These 19 T cell receptor beta chains came from one sample sequenced in a study of blood T cell repertoires in COVID-19. Profiling relied on immunoSEQ multiplex PCR, and the TCRdb table lists in-frame clones only, not all of them. The sample records about 270,000 clones, roughly nine tenths being singletons. Input material: peripheral blood. All receptors come from a man in his forties or fifties who had recovered from COVID-19.

This clone appeared a single time. The CDR3 DNA follows: TGTGCCAGCAGCGTAGGAACAGGACCAGGCGAAAAACTGTTTTTT. This translates into CASSVGTGPGEKLFF. This chain joins TRBV9 and TRBJ1-4, with a weak D call TRBD1 (5 bases). V was cut by 0 bases and J by 8 bases, with 14 bases left in between. The CDR3 spans 15 residues. The germline CDR1 and CDR2 sequences are SGDLS and YYNGEE.

The chain links TRBV5-1 to TRBJ2-7; unclear D gene. Germline lookup yields CDR1 SGHRS and CDR2 YFSETQ. V lost 4 bases and J 3 bases, leaving 11 bases between the germline ends. The CDR3 consists of 13 residues. Here the CDR3 reads CASSLRVGYEQYF. For the CDR3, the DNA is TGCGCCAGCAGCCTTAGAGTCGGCTACGAGCAGTACTTC.

The V gene is TRBV2, the J gene TRBJ2-7, with D perhaps matching TRBD1 (6 bases). The germline CDR1 and CDR2 sequences are SNHLY and FYNNEI. Trimming cost V 5 bases and J 3 bases, with 20 bases left between them. CDR3 length equals 16 residues. The CDR3 spells CASSRDTEFYNYEQYF. CDR3 nucleotide sequence: TGTGCCAGCAGTCGGGACACCGAGTTTTATAACTACGAGCAGTACTTC.

This clone was seen a handful of times. The sample contains more than one DNA sequence encoding this CDR3. J is TRBJ2-6 and V is TRBV12-3 or TRBV12-4; D is unclear. Trimming pared 6 bases from V and 0 bases from J, leaving 3 bases between. This CDR3 contains 13 residues. CDR3 DNA sequence: TGTGCCAGCAGCTTCTCTGGGGCCAACGTCCTGACTTTC. As protein: CASSFSGANVLTF.

This sequence joins TRBV19 and TRBJ2-5; 7 bases are shared with TRBD1. Germline CDR1 reads LNHDA; CDR2 reads SQIVND (reference sequence). J gave up 5 bases and V 1 base, and 7 bases lay outside the gene matches. The CDR3 totals 15 residues. This chain's CDR3 is CASSIGGTVRETQYF. CDR3 bases: TGTGCCAGTAGTATAGGGGGGACAGTAAGGGAGACCCAGTACTTC.

The rearrangement uses TRBV21-1 and TRBJ2-2; the D call of TRBD2 is as the table states it, not checked on the DNA. TRBV21-1 is labeled a pseudogene. This CDR3 has 19 amino acids. CDR3 nucleotide sequence: TGTGCCAGCAGCTTAGCCGGGACTAGCGGGGAGGCGAACACCGGGGAGCTGTTTTTT. Amino acids: CASSLAGTSGEANTGELFF.

The chain combines TRBV6-5 with TRBJ1-1; possibly TRBD1 for D (6 bases). The CDR3 extends over 14 amino acids. Trimming took off 5 bases at V and 1 base at J, with 11 bases between the two ends. Germline lookup yields CDR1 MNHEY and CDR2 SVGAGI. The CDR3 sequence: CASSHPDRNTEAFF. CDR3 sequence (DNA): TGTGCCAGCAGTCACCCGGACAGGAACACTGAAGCTTTCTTT.

V and J are TRBV5-1 and TRBJ2-7, with 14 bases fitting TRBD2. Germline CDR1 and CDR2: SGHRS and YFSETQ. V dropped 0 bases and J dropped 7; count of bases not matched to a gene: 6. The CDR3 spans 16 residues. Here the CDR3 reads CASSLGLAGGPGEQYF. The DNA of the CDR3 is TGCGCCAGCAGCTTGGGACTAGCGGGAGGGCCTGGAGAGCAGTACTTC.

The chain couples TRBV7-7 to TRBJ2-2, with TRBD2 matching 13 bases. Germline CDR1 reads SSHAT; CDR2 reads FNYEAQ (reference sequence). Trimming removed 5 bases from V and 6 bases from J; junction bases left unmatched: 12. The CDR3 covers 18 residues. CDR3: CASSPKRLAGGVAGELFF. The CDR3 DNA reads as TGTGCCAGCAGCCCAAAAAGACTAGCGGGAGGAGTGGCCGGGGAGCTGTTTTTT.

The chain recombines TRBV11-2 with TRBJ2-2; possible D gene TRBD2, 5 bases. The CDR3 has 13 residues. CDR1 is SGHAT and CDR2 is FQNNGV in the germline V gene. Trimming removed 6 bases from V and 6 bases from J, with 11 bases in between. The CDR3 DNA reads TGTGCCAGCAGACCACTAGTTTCCGGGGAGCTGTTTTTT. The encoded protein is CASRPLVSGELFF. Full variable domain (missing parts from reference TRBV11-2 and TRBJ2-2): EAGVAQSPRYKIIEKRQSVAFWCNPISGHATLYWYQQILGQGPKLLIQFQNNGVVDDSQLPKDRFSAERLKGVDSTLKIQPAKLEDSAVYLCASRPLVSGELFFGEGSRLTVL.

The V call is TRBV6-5, the J call TRBJ1-6; a weak D match, TRBD1 (6 bases). V shed 2 bases and J shed 7 bases, with 9 bases lying between them. The CDR3 extends over 14 amino acids. Germline-derived CDR1 and CDR2 are MNHEY and SVGAGI. The chain's CDR3 is CASSYGTLNSPLHF. CDR3 coding DNA: TGTGCCAGCAGTTACGGGACATTGAATTCACCCCTCCACTTT.

The rearrangement joins TRBV28 to TRBJ2-2; D not certain. Germline CDR1 and CDR2: MDHEN and SYDVKM. The CDR3 is 14 residues long. Trimming took 5 bases from V and 8 from J, leaving 15 bases between them. The CDR3 sequence is CASSPHYVPGELFF. The CDR3 DNA is TGTGCCAGCAGTCCCCACTACGTTCCGGGGGAGCTGTTTTTT.

The rearrangement uses TRBV6-5 and TRBJ2-7; D possibly corresponds to TRBD1 (6 bases). The CDR3 has 14 amino acids. Germline lookup yields CDR1 MNHEY and CDR2 SVGAGI. Trimming stripped 5 bases from V and 5 bases from J, with 16 bases between. The CDR3 sequence is CASSTRGPRNEQYF. Here the CDR3 DNA reads TGTGCCAGCAGTACCAGGGGCCCTCGCAACGAGCAGTACTTC.

This chain joins TRBV6-5 and TRBJ2-1; a weak D match, TRBD1 (5 bases). Germline CDR1 is MNHEY and CDR2 is SVGAGI. The CDR3 has 16 residues. V lost 2 bases and J lost 2, with 13 bases in between. The CDR3 DNA sequence: TGTGCCAGCAGTTACGGATCAGGGAATACCTACAATGAGCAGTTCTTC. Translation: CASSYGSGNTYNEQFF.

V gene TRBV4-3 combines with J gene TRBJ2-1; the match to TRBD2 covers 12 bases. From germline, CDR1 is LGHNA and CDR2 YSLEER. The CDR3 has 16 residues. Trimming cost V 3 bases and J 7 bases; bases outside gene matches: 7. The chain's CDR3 is CASSHALAGGRNEQFF. DNA of the CDR3: TGCGCCAGCAGCCATGCCCTAGCGGGAGGGAGGAATGAGCAGTTCTTC.

The chain joins TRBV9 to TRBJ2-7, with 9 bases fitting TRBD2. Germline V gene data show CDR1 as SGDLS and CDR2 as YYNGEE. V shed 4 bases, J shed 5 bases, and the junction held 7 bases outside the gene matches. This CDR3 contains 14 residues. The CDR3 loop is CASSPGGRENEQYF. Written as DNA, the CDR3 is TGTGCCAGCAGCCCGGGCGGGAGGGAAAACGAGCAGTACTTC. Using reference TRBV9 and TRBJ2-7 for the parts outside the CDR3, the full variable domain is DSGVTQTPKHLITATGQRVTLRCSPRSGDLSVYWYQQSLDQGLQFLIQYYNGEERAKGNILERFSAQQFPDLHSELNLSSLELGDSALYFCASSPGGRENEQYFGPGTRLTVT.

The gene calls are TRBV7-6 and TRBJ2-3, with 7 bases aligning to TRBD1. After removal of 5 bases from V and 5 bases from J, the junction contained 10 bases not matched to a gene. The CDR3 runs 15 residues. In germline, CDR1 is SGHVS, CDR2 FNYEAQ. Written as DNA, the CDR3 is TGTGCCAGCAGCGGGTGGACAGGTGGAAGAGATACGCAGTATTTT. Translation gives CASSGWTGGRDTQYF.

The CDR3 nucleotides read TGTGCCAGCAGCGTAGGGGCAATGCGGGCAGAAAAACTGTTTTTT. Protein sequence: CASSVGAMRAEKLFF. The chain links TRBV9 to TRBJ1-4; D unclear. Trimming shortened V by 0 bases and J by 8 bases, and 14 bases separated the two germline ends. CDR3 length equals 15 residues. From germline, CDR1 is SGDLS and CDR2 YYNGEE.

The gene calls are TRBV16 and TRBJ2-7, with no clear D. The CDR3 consists of 12 residues. The germline V gene encodes CDR1 KGHSY and CDR2 FQNENV. The V gene lost 0 bases and the J gene lost 4 bases, with 4 bases spanning the gap. CDR3 sequence: CASSQSRYEQYF. The CDR3 region has the DNA TGTGCCAGCAGCCAATCACGGTACGAGCAGTACTTC.